This TCR beta chain was sequenced in a study of blood T cell repertoires in COVID-19. Across the study: COVID-19 samples, acute and convalescent, were from the United States, Italy and Spain. Nucleic acid was either cDNA or gDNA, and it came from T cells, B-cell-depleted T cells, or PBMCs.

Germline lookup yields CDR1 MDHEN and CDR2 SYDVKM. Trimming removed 8 bases from V and 3 bases from J; junction bases left unmatched: 11. This CDR3 spans 18 amino acids. Methods used by the authors: Estimated nucleated cell counts came from reference gene primer amplification. Here immunoSEQ multiplex PCR was the method, and the copy in TCRdb shows in-frame clones only, minus some. For V, J and clone size, that table is used; D and trimming come from the DNA. The repertoire has about 220,000 clones, more than 65% of them found once; the top ten carry 3%. The TCR originated in a woman aged 25 to 39 who had recovered from COVID-19. The sample was peripheral blood. This sequence joins TRBV28 and TRBJ2-3, with 16 bases that match TRBD2. DNA for the CDR3: TGTGCCAGCGCCACCGGGACTAGCGGGAGGGAAGAGACAGATACGCAGTATTTT. This gives the protein CASATGTSGREETDTQYF.